A selection of T cell receptor beta chains follows, all from one sample in a study of T cell repertoires in cytomegalovirus infection. Their target antigens are unknown. TCRdb passed the reads through MiXCR, listing each CDR3 protein once. The repertoire holds about 770,000 distinct CDR3 sequences, with under 35% as singletons. The source material was cultured CD8+ T cells from PBMCs, sampled from culture after CMV antigen stimulation. Source of these receptors: a human donor in good health (CMV status not recorded). Some clones in this sample may be carry-over from other donors' samples. Both conserved end residues are part of each CDR3. Each record gives: J gene, clone size, D gene, V gene, CDR3 protein, CDR3 DNA. A D gene is named only where the DNA matches it firmly. Clone size appears in some rows only: once, few, many, or a class for an expanded clone.

TRBJ2-1 | few | TRBD2 | TRBV6-2/TRBV6-3 | CASSYPTSGGSYNEQFF | TGTGCCAGCAGTTACCCTACTAGCGGGGGGAGTTACAATGAGCAGTTCTTC
TRBJ2-2 | - | TRBD1 | TRBV4-3 | CASSQSVSAGGDTGELFF | TGCGCCAGCAGCCAATCTGTTAGCGCAGGGGGAGACACCGGGGAGCTGTTTTTT
TRBJ2-2 | - | TRBD1 | TRBV24-1 | CATSDPARDRDDRTGELFF | TGTGCCACCAGTGATCCTGCCCGGGACAGGGACGACCGGACCGGGGAGCTGTTTTTT
TRBJ1-3 | once | - | TRBV12-3/TRBV12-4 | CASIPTGNTIYF | TGTGCCAGCATCCCGACTGGAAACACCATATATTTT
TRBJ1-3 | many | TRBD1 | TRBV7-6 | CASSPRDSAYVNSGNTIYF | TGTGCCAGCAGCCCGCGGGACAGCGCTTACGTTAACTCTGGAAACACCATATATTTT
TRBJ2-1 | once | TRBD1 | TRBV27 | CASSWTGVNEQFF | TGTGCCAGCAGTTGGACAGGGGTTAATGAGCAGTTCTTC
TRBJ1-1 | few | - | TRBV6-2/TRBV6-3 | CASSYFLNTEAFF | TGTGCCAGCAGTTACTTCCTGAACACTGAAGCTTTCTTT
TRBJ2-5 | few | - | TRBV12-3/TRBV12-4 | CASSLAPGGETQYF | TGTGCCAGCAGTTTAGCACCAGGTGGAGAGACCCAGTACTTC
TRBJ2-1 | many | TRBD2 | TRBV7-6 | CASSPGLAGGSSYNEQFF | TGTGCCAGCAGCCCGGGACTAGCGGGGGGTAGCTCCTACAATGAGCAGTTCTTC
TRBJ2-3 | - | - | TRBV7-9 | CASSAEATQYF | TGTGCCAGCAGCGCGGAGGCTACGCAGTATTTT
TRBJ2-3 | - | TRBD1 | TRBV29-1 | CSVETGATDTQYF | TGCAGCGTTGAGACAGGGGCCACAGATACGCAGTATTTT
TRBJ2-5 | - | - | TRBV7-6 | CASSLGIGLEQETQYF | TGTGCCAGCAGCTTAGGAATCGGACTCGAGCAAGAGACCCAGTACTTC
TRBJ2-7 | - | - | TRBV5-1 | CASSLVLATYEQYF | TGCGCCAGCAGCTTGGTGTTGGCGACCTACGAGCAGTACTTC
TRBJ2-7 | - | - | TRBV6-5 | CASSNGNGPDEQYF | TGTGCCAGCAGTAATGGGAACGGTCCCGACGAGCAGTACTTC
TRBJ1-1 | - | TRBD1 | TRBV4-3 | CASSRVSGTGDTEAFF | TGCGCCAGCAGCCGAGTCTCCGGGACAGGGGACACTGAAGCTTTCTTT
TRBJ2-2 | few | - | TRBV11-2 | CASSPEGKTGELFF | TGTGCCAGCAGCCCGGAGGGGAAGACCGGGGAGCTGTTTTTT
TRBJ1-2 | - | TRBD1 | TRBV10-3 | CAISSDRTNYGYTF | TGTGCCATCAGTTCGGACAGGACTAACTATGGCTACACCTTC
TRBJ1-1 | - | TRBD1 | TRBV11-2 | CASSFWDRGRLDTEAFF | TGTGCCAGCAGCTTTTGGGACAGGGGGCGACTAGACACTGAAGCTTTCTTT
TRBJ2-2 | few | - | TRBV9 | CASSSGTRNTGELFF | TGTGCCAGCAGCTCGGGGACGAGGAACACCGGGGAGCTGTTTTTT
TRBJ1-5 | - | - | TRBV20-1 | CSASSTESNQPQHF | TGCAGTGCTAGTTCTACAGAAAGCAATCAGCCCCAGCATTTT
TRBJ1-5 | few | - | TRBV19 | CASSTNEGLNQPQHF | TGTGCCAGTTCCACCAACGAGGGGCTCAATCAGCCCCAGCATTTT
TRBJ2-1 | - | - | TRBV29-1 | CSIGRSSSYNEQFF | TGCAGCATTGGACGGTCTAGCTCCTACAATGAGCAGTTCTTC